A selection of T cell receptor beta chains follows, all from one sample in a study of T cells in Graves' hyperthyroidism and ophthalmopathy. TCRdb analysed the multiplex PCR reads with MiXCR anew, one entry per CDR3 protein. Among about 610,000 distinct CDR3 sequences listed, 35% to 55% were seen once. Specimen: peripheral blood or thyroid tissue (not recorded which). These TCRs come from a woman in her late teens or twenties with Graves' hyperthyroidism. CDR3s include the opening cysteine and the closing phenylalanine or tryptophan. The D gene is left open where the match is weak.

j_call v_call d_call cdr3_aa
TRBJ1-2 TRBV29-1 TRBD1 CSVDDRDRSYGYTF
TRBJ1-4 TRBV15 TRBD1 CATSRVDRGTATNEKLFF
TRBJ1-2 TRBV9 . CASSVETGDGYTF
TRBJ1-5 TRBV10-3 . CAIALANQETQHF
TRBJ1-4 TRBV5-4 . CASSLLAGEGEKLFF
TRBJ2-5 TRBV29-1 . CSLHRDQETQYF
TRBJ1-2 TRBV20-1 TRBD1 CSAGQGSYGYTF
TRBJ1-1 TRBV7-9 . CASSFNENTEAFF
TRBJ1-2 TRBV29-1 . CSVRAGDRNYGYTF
TRBJ2-5 TRBV4-3 . CASSQGLEETQHF
. TRBV9 TRBD2 CASSPYLAGGSVQFF
TRBJ1-2 TRBV18 TRBD1 CASSPPTRGQYGYTF
TRBJ1-5 TRBV29-1 . CSVVGGEDNQPQHF
TRBJ1-2 TRBV7-2 TRBD1 CASSTVTGTAYGYTF
TRBJ2-7 TRBV2 TRBD2 CASSSSGGSTHEQYF
TRBJ1-6 TRBV10-3 . CAIRQGREDSPLHF
TRBJ1-3 TRBV19 . CASRLTGAGNTIYF
TRBJ2-5 TRBV11-2 . CASSSRVTQETQYF
TRBJ2-7 TRBV6-5 TRBD1 CASSYSGTGQGVYEQYF
TRBJ2-5 TRBV19 TRBD2 CASSLPGLAGTGETQYF
TRBJ1-1 TRBV6-6 . CASSYKENTEAFF
TRBJ1-5 TRBV12-3/TRBV12-4 . CASSPTDGETQHF
TRBJ2-1 TRBV29-1 . CSVARTLYNEQFF
TRBJ1-5 TRBV15 . CATSSLEGLNQPQHF
TRBJ2-1 TRBV7-9 . CASSPVVYNEQFF
TRBJ2-2 TRBV3-1 TRBD2 CASSPLTGTSVTGELFF
TRBJ1-1 TRBV6-5 . CAGSLYREGDTEAFF
TRBJ1-2 TRBV20-1 TRBD1 CSASSYQGADGYTF
TRBJ2-3 TRBV10-1 TRBD2 CASSESVAGADTDTQYF